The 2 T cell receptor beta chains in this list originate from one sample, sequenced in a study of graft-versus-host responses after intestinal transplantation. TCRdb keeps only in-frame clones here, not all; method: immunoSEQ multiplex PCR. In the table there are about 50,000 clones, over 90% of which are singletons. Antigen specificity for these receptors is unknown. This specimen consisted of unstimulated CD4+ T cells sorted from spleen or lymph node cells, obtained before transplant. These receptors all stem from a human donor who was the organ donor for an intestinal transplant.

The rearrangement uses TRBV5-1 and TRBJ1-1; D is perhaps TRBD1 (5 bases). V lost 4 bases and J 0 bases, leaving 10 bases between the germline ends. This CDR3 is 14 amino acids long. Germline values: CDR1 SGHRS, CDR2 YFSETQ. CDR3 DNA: TGCGCCAGCAGCGAGACAGTTATGAACACTGAAGCTTTCTTT. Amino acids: CASSETVMNTEAFF. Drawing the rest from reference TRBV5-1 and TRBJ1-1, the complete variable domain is KAGVTQTPRYLIKTRGQQVTLSCSPISGHRSVSWYQQTPGQGLQFLFEYFSETQRNKGNFPGRFSGRQFSNSRSEMNVSTLELGDSALYLCASSETVMNTEAFFGQGTRLTVV.

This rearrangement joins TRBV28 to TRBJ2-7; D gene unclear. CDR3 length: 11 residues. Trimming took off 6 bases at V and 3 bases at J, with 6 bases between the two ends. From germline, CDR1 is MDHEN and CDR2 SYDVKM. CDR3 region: CASRTNYEQYF. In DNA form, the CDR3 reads TGTGCCAGCAGGACAAACTACGAGCAGTACTTC.